The clone carrying this T cell receptor beta chain showed up just a few times. Its antigen is still unknown. This entry comes from a study of blood T cells in healthy people across ages. A second 7 to 11 cycle PCR used barcoded and J-beta primers. The template-switch adaptor was a 5' adaptor with 12 random nucleotides. It tagged each cDNA molecule. At least 2.5 million CDR3-containing paired-end reads were obtained per sample. TCRdb reanalysed the 5' RACE reads using MiXCR and keeps one entry per CDR3 protein. The table includes about 670,000 distinct CDR3 sequences, over 40% detected once. The CDR3 consists of 12 residues. In germline, CDR1 is LGHDT, CDR2 YNNKEL (reference sequence). Trimming took off 4 bases at V and 15 bases at J, with 16 bases between the two ends. Whole-study results and caveats: Unknown donor CMV status possibly confounded expanded clonotype changes. The diversity estimates, figures obtained from one million T cells, were considered underestimates.

The sequence was collected from a woman older than 75 in good health. This chain uses TRBV3-1 with TRBJ2-1; D is possibly TRBD1 (5 bases). The sequenced sample consisted of blood. CDR3 amino acids: CASSLLKGAAFF. The CDR3 DNA reads TGTGCCAGCAGCCTACTCAAAGGGGCCGCGTTCTTC.